Described below is a single TCR beta chain sequence and its context. This clonotype was seen at least ten times. Its antigen has not been determined. No per-base quality is available; no much larger clone lies one base away. This specimen belongs to a study of T cells in Graves' hyperthyroidism and ophthalmopathy (dated 2019 in TCRdb). Regarding the research as a whole: Peripheral blood samples were taken at the time of initial diagnosis, prior to any treatment. To identify TCR V-J signatures that set the groups apart, the researchers used a discovery cohort of about a hundred patients, made up of roughly 45 with Graves' ophthalmopathy and some 60 with stable Graves' hyperthyroidism. Prospective prediction of ophthalmopathy was tested in an independent validation cohort of under 20 hyperthyroidism patients and 15 to 17 patients who later progressed to ophthalmopathy. For training and testing, the roughly 97 patients in the discovery cohort were randomly divided in a 7:3 ratio. In addition, the study compared T-cell repertoires in thyroid tissue and in blood from six Graves' hyperthyroidism patients. Following sampling, methimazole starting at 30 mg daily was given to hyperthyroidism patients, and high-dose intravenous methylprednisolone was given to ophthalmopathy patients. According to the paper, TCR Vbeta CDR3 sequencing was carried out on some 130 peripheral blood samples, which came from approximately 43 ophthalmopathy, about 75 hyperthyroidism and about 17 progressor patients. Points the paper makes about the study in general: Sample size was not statistically predetermined, and blinding of investigators to group allocation was not performed. Blood samples also contained most of the expanded thyroid clonotypes (frequency above 0.001), which suggests that blood repertoires may reflect thyroid immune responses. In validation, progression to ophthalmopathy was predicted by the model with about 70% sensitivity and roughly 76% specificity, a median of approximately 6.5 months before onset. In cross-validation, a model built on a 13 V-J signature told ophthalmopathy apart from stable hyperthyroidism with just under 90% sensitivity and about 81% specificity, and in testing the same model reached 80%/75%.

Stable Graves' hyperthyroidism was defined as the absence of progression to ophthalmopathy over 18 months of follow-up. The hyperthyroidism patients were between 18 and 65 years old and newly diagnosed, with a disease duration of less than 2 months. Any patient with an uncontrolled infection, another autoimmune disease, pregnancy or lactation was excluded. Diagnoses were based on clinical symptoms, serum thyroxine and TRAb, thyroid ultrasound and orbital computed tomography. PBMCs were isolated from about 9.1 ml of fresh peripheral blood by Ficoll-Paque density gradient centrifugation. Total RNA was extracted using Trizol reagent, and RNA quality was assessed on an Agilent 2100 Bioanalyzer. From a lookup of the germline V gene, CDR1 and CDR2 are MNHNS and SASEGT. From the cysteine up to the phenylalanine, the CDR3 has a length of 14 residues. The CDR3 DNA has 42 bases and is translated from base 1. The germline V and J ends show losses of 8 bases and 1 base respectively, and no gene match explains 6 bases of the junction.

Amplification of TCR beta CDR3 regions was carried out from RNA transcripts. For the first round of RT-PCR on the TCR CDR3, the HTBI primer set was used together with the Qiagen OneStep RT-PCR kit. A second multiplex PCR round built the libraries, followed by size selection and purification. The libraries were sequenced on an Illumina HiSeq2000 using paired-end 100 bp reads. In the source study's methods: Raw data were processed with SOAPnuke, discarding reads with adapters, uncalled bases, mean Phred below 15, or no exact constant-primer or identifier match. COPE v1.2.5 was used to merge high-quality paired reads, and clonotypes were defined as unique nucleotide sequences. MiTCR v1.1 was used to align the clonotypes against IMGT TRBV, TRBD and TRBJ reference segments. Only V-J combinations with frequency above 0.0001, covering approximately 99% of repertoires, were analysed. A TCS score was defined as the ratio between F50 (clonal expansion) and ExV (chaos), using BLOSUM62-based TCRdist between CDR3 peptides within each V-J. Welch's t-statistics and random forest reduced around 520 V-J features to fewer than 15, which were used in a naive Bayes classifier (R e1071). TCRdb reprocessed the public reads (quality trimming at Q25 with fastp, clone calling with MiXCR) and kept in-frame beta chains. Entries that share a CDR3 protein sequence are merged under the most common genes and DNA. V and J calls and clone size were set by TCRdb, not the authors. In this sample the table shows around 620,000 distinct CDR3 sequences, roughly 16% of which occur a single time. The ten largest clones add up to about 3.8% of the sample.

This receptor was taken from a woman aged 30 to 39 with Graves' hyperthyroidism. The chain is assembled from TRBV6-1 and TRBJ2-7, and TRBD1 matches 9 of the central bases. Material: blood. The nucleotide sequence reads TGTGCCAGCCGAACAGGGGGCGATTCCTACGAGCAGTACTTC. This is translated as CASRTGGDSYEQYF.